This T cell receptor (beta chain) derives from a study of regulatory T cells in long-lasting Graves disease. Time point indicated: newly diagnosed GD, antithyroid drugs for less than 3 months. PBMCs were the source of the RNA used for TCR sequencing. Building the TCR beta libraries relied on iRepertoire HTBI primers, and CDR3 regions underwent Arm-PCR. Each CDR3 protein gets one entry after TCRdb re-called the multiplex PCR reads with MiXCR. The sample shows hundreds of thousands of distinct CDR3 sequences, less than 15% of them seen only once. General observations from the study: TRBV28, TRBJ1-2 and TRBJ2-5 were segments that persistent disease favored.

This clonotype was picked up many times. Its cognate antigen is unknown. CDR1 is LGHDT and CDR2 is YNNKEL in the germline V gene (reference sequence). The CDR3 runs 14 residues. Trimming cost V 4 bases and J 10 bases; bases outside gene matches: 10. Another study also made use of these data, one on T cells in Graves' hyperthyroidism and ophthalmopathy.

The TCR sequence derives from a man aged 25 to 40 with Graves disease. This material consisted of peripheral blood mononuclear cells (PBMCs), taken at new diagnosis, from a patient treated with antithyroid drugs. The genes are TRBV3-1 and TRBJ2-3; 8 nucleotides agree with TRBD2. This chain's CDR3 is CASSLGRAPSPQYF. The CDR3 DNA is TGTGCCAGCAGCCTCGGGAGGGCCCCGTCTCCGCAGTATTTT.